These T cell receptor beta chains were read from a single sample in a study of blood T cell repertoires in COVID-19. Profiled with immunoSEQ multiplex PCR; TCRdb holds only in-frame clones, not every one. The sample lists roughly 400,000 clones; around nine tenths were seen once. The sample consisted of PBMCs or T cells enriched from blood (not recorded which). These receptors were obtained from a woman between 18 and 30 years old who had been exposed to COVID-19. The CDR3 runs from the conserved cysteine through the conserved F or W.

TRBJ1-3 TRBV6-2/TRBV6-3 CASSYAGEGNTIYF
TRBJ1-5 TRBV7-2 CASSLSVSWNQPQHF
TRBJ1-2 TRBV11-2 CASSLGQGGRDGYTF
TRBJ2-1 TRBV6-5 CASRHRQVPLDEQFF
TRBJ2-3 TRBV7-9 CASEGGATDTQYF
TRBJ1-1 TRBV2 CASSRGLTMNTEAFF
TRBJ2-7 TRBV9 CASSESETSGGAKYEQYF
TRBJ2-3 TRBV29-1 CSVVGTSWDPDTQYF
TRBJ1-1 TRBV12-3/TRBV12-4 CASRSMNTEAFF
TRBJ2-5 TRBV20-1 CSARAFRDIEETQYF
TRBJ2-1 TRBV30 CAWSGVNGVSSYNEQFF
TRBJ2-7 TRBV20-1 CSASGYRGAGATGEQYF
TRBJ1-5 TRBV5-1 CASSPGTAQPQHF
TRBJ1-5 TRBV5-4 CASSFGGVEQPQHF
TRBJ1-2 TRBV24-1 CATSDFLDSRGYTF
TRBJ2-1 TRBV3-1/TRBV3-2 CASSQVMAGGVYNEQFF
TRBJ1-2 TRBV4-3 CASSQDDVVTEGYTF
TRBJ1-1 TRBV5-1 CASSLESYGDTEAFF
TRBJ1-1 TRBV4-1 CASSQAPMRGEAFF
TRBJ2-7 TRBV5-4 CASSLGLIGTSGGYEQYF
TRBJ2-5 TRBV24-1 CATSEPTGAQETQYF
TRBJ2-7 TRBV7-2 CASSLKRVQSSYEQYF
TRBJ1-4 TRBV6-4 CASSPDRGEKLFF
TRBJ2-1 TRBV29-1 CSVEGQEAPFAYNEQFF
TRBJ1-1 TRBV19 CASSISGVTEAFF
TRBJ2-1 TRBV28 CASSFAGANEQFF
TRBJ2-1 TRBV7-6 CASSSIAGGFDEQFF
TRBJ2-3 TRBV27 CASRRDRVTDTQYF
TRBJ2-2 TRBV19 CASSIVAGELFF
TRBJ1-5 TRBV19 CASSYSSNQPQHF
TRBJ1-5 TRBV19 CASSISDSLIYAASNQPQHF
TRBJ1-4 TRBV7-9 CASSVGKVGANEKLFF
TRBJ2-3 TRBV28 CASGGRTGGVTDTQYF
TRBJ1-6 TRBV19 CGARGGGVSPLHF
TRBJ2-7 TRBV4-1 CASSQDPGTGSYEQYF
TRBJ1-5 TRBV28 CASSLLAGGNQPQHF
TRBJ2-3 TRBV7-2 CASSLELGADTQYF
TRBJ2-2 TRBV5-1 CASSFDRQPGELFF
TRBJ2-5 TRBV5-4 CASSPDPTGKETQYF
TRBJ2-6 TRBV29-1 CSVKTWDRTNPVKDNVLTF
TRBJ2-5 TRBV19 CASSGGQGHETQYF
TRBJ2-7 TRBV28 CASSRLTGVSYEQYF
TRBJ1-1 TRBV7-9 CASTPPDRPNTEAFF
TRBJ1-5 TRBV7-2 CASSRDRANQPQHF
TRBJ1-4 TRBV9 CASSVTGATNEKLFF